This T cell receptor beta chain originates from a study of OX40 agonist ivuxolimab in advanced cancers. Background on the study: The patients received agonistic anti-OX40 (CD134) antibody ivuxolimab.

V was trimmed by 11 bases and J by 2 bases, leaving 15 bases between them. Per germline, CDR1 SGHTA and CDR2 FQGNSA. The CDR3 totals 13 residues. The protocol was immunoSEQ multiplex PCR, while the TCRdb copy is restricted to in-frame clones and leaves out a portion. This table holds around 50,000 clones, less than 85% found once. The receptor's source is an adult with an advanced solid tumor such as melanoma, head and neck, liver or kidney cancer. The chain employs TRBV7-2 and TRBJ2-5; tentatively, D is TRBD2 (5 bases). Sequencing was performed on CD4+ or CD8+ T cells sorted from blood, taken in a trial of the OX40 agonist ivuxolimab. The DNA for the CDR3 is TGTGCCTCCGAGAGAGGGAATCAAGAGACCCAGTACTTC. Translation gives CASERGNQETQYF.